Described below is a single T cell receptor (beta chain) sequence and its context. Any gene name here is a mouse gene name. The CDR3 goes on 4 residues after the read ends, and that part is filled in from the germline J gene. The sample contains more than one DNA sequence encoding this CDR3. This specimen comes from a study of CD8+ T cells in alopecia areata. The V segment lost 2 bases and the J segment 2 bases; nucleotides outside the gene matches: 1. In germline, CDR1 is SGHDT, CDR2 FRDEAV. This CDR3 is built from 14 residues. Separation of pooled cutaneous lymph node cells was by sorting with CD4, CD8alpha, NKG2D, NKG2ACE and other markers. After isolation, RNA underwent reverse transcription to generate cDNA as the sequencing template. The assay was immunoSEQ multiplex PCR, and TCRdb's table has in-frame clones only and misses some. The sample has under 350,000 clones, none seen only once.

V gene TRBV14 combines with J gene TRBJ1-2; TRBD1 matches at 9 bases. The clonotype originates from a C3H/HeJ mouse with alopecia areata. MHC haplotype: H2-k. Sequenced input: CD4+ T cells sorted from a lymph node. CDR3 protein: CASSLGQGNSDYTF. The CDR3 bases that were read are TGTGCCAGCAGTTTGGGACAGGGCAACTCC.